The entry below gives a single TCR beta chain sequence along with its context. No antigen is known for it. TCRdb re-derived calls from the RT-PCR reads in MiXCR, one entry per CDR3 protein. The repertoire holds about 700,000 distinct CDR3 sequences, with around 14% as singletons. These data are taken from a study of response to subunit inactivated influenza vaccine. Study outcomes and limitations: There was a suggestion from the authors that each seasonal influenza vaccination recruits few new T cells.

This CDR3 has 13 residues. The V and J ends lost 7 bases and 7 bases respectively, with 19 bases between them. Germline V gene data show CDR1 as SQVTM and CDR2 as ANQGSEA. The rearrangement links TRBV29-1 to TRBJ2-5; TRBD1 is a possible D gene (5 bases). Here the sequenced sample was PBMCs from blood, taken 14 to 15 days before vaccination. The TCR sequence derives from a man between 45 and 60 years old who received an inactivated influenza vaccine. CDR3 bases: TGCAGCGCCGTTTACGCGACAGTAGGGACCCAGTACTTC. Translation gives CSAVYATVGTQYF.